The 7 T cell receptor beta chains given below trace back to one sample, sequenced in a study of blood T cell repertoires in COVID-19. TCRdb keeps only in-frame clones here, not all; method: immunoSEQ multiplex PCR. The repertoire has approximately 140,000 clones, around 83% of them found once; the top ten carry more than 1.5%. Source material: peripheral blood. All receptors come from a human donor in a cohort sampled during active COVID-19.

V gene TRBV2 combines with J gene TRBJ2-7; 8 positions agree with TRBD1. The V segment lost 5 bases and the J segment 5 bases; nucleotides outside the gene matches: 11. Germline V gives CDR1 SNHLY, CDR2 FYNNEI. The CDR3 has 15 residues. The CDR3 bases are TGTGCCAGCAGTAAGCTGGCAGGGGGCCCCAACGAGCAGTACTTC. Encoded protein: CASSKLAGGPNEQYF. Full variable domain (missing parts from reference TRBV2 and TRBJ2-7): EPEVTQTPSHQVTQMGQEVILRCVPISNHLYFYWYRQILGQKVEFLVSFYNNEISEKSEIFDDQFSVERPDGSNFTLKIRSTKLEDSAMYFCASSKLAGGPNEQYFGPGTRLTVT.

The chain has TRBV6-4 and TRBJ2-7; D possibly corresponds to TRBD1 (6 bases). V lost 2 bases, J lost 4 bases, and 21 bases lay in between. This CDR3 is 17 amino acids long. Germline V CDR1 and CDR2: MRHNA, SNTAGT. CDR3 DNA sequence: TGTGCCAGCAGTGACCTCAGGGGATCCCTTTCTGAATACGAGCAGTACTTC. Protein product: CASSDLRGSLSEYEQYF.

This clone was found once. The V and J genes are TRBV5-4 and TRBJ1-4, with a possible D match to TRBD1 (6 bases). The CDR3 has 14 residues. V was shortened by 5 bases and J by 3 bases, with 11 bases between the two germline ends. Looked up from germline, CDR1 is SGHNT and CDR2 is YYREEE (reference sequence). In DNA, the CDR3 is TGTGCCAGCAGAACGGACAGAGCTAATGAAAAACTGTTTTTT. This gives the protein CASRTDRANEKLFF.

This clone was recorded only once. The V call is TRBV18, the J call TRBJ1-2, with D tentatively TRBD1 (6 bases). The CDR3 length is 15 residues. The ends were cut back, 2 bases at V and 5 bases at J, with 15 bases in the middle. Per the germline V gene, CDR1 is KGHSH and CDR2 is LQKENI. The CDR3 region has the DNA TGTGCCAGCTCACCAGTCGGGGACACGTCATATGGCTACACCTTC. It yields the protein CASSPVGDTSYGYTF.

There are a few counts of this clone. CDR3 sequence: CASSESGLAGEQQYF. The CDR3 DNA reads TGTGCCAGCAGTGAATCAGGACTAGCGGGAGAGCAGCAGTACTTC. This chain connects TRBV6-1 to TRBJ2-7, with TRBD2 identical over 13 bases. Germline lookup yields CDR1 MNHNS and CDR2 SASEGT. After removal of 2 bases from V and 8 bases from J, the junction contained 6 bases not matched to a gene. This CDR3 has 15 amino acids.

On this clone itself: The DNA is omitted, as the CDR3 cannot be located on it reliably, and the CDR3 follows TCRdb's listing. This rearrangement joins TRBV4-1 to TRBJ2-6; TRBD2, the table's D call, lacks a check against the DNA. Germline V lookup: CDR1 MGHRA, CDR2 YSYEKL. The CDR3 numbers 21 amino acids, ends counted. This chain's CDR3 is CASSPMTFGGGRRSGANVLTF.

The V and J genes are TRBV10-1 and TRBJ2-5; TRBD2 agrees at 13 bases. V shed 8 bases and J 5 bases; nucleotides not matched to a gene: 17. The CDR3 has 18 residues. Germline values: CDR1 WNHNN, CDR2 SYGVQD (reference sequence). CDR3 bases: TGCGCCAGCGTACTAGCGGGAGGGCCTGAGGGGGGAAATGAGACCCAGTACTTC. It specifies CASVLAGGPEGGNETQYF.